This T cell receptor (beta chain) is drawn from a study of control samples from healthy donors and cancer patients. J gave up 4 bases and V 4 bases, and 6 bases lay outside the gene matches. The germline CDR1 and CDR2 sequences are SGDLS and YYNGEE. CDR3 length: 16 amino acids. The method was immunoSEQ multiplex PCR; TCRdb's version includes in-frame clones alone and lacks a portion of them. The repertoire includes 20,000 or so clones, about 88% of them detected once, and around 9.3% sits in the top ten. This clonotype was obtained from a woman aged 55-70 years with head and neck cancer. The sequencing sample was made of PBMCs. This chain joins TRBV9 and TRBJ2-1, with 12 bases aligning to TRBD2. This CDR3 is CASSLGLAGLYNEQFF. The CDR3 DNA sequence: TGTGCCAGCAGCCTAGGACTAGCGGGACTGTACAATGAGCAGTTCTTC.